There are a few counts of the clone carrying this T cell receptor (beta chain). Its antigen remains unidentified. The CDR3 sequence is 15 residues long. V lost 5 bases, J lost 1 base, and 6 bases stayed unmatched. Germline CDR1 reads SEHNR; CDR2 reads FQNEAQ (reference sequence). It was cDNA, reverse transcribed from extracted RNA, that served as the sequencing template. The assay was immunoSEQ multiplex PCR, and TCRdb's table has in-frame clones only and misses some. Of approximately 200,000 clones listed, less than 45% are singletons. The data derive from a study of CD8+ T cells in alopecia areata. Overall study findings and caveats: There were many expanded lesional clones persisting in scalp and blood during tofacitinib. With patients, TCR sharing proved less clear than in mice, a difference possibly related to HLA. Scalp clonality decreased significantly with tofacitinib, and so did expanded CD8+ clones among the top 100.

Treatment meaning: oral pan-JAK inhibitor, 5-10 mg twice daily. This specimen consisted of CD4+ T cells sorted from blood, obtained at roughly week 36, from a patient treated with tofacitinib. The chain uses TRBV7-9 and TRBJ2-3; 7 bases map to TRBD1. The clonotype was recovered from a human donor with alopecia areata. The CDR3 is CASSIWDRRTDTQYF. The CDR3 nucleotides read TGTGCCAGCAGCATTTGGGACAGACGCACAGATACGCAGTATTTT.